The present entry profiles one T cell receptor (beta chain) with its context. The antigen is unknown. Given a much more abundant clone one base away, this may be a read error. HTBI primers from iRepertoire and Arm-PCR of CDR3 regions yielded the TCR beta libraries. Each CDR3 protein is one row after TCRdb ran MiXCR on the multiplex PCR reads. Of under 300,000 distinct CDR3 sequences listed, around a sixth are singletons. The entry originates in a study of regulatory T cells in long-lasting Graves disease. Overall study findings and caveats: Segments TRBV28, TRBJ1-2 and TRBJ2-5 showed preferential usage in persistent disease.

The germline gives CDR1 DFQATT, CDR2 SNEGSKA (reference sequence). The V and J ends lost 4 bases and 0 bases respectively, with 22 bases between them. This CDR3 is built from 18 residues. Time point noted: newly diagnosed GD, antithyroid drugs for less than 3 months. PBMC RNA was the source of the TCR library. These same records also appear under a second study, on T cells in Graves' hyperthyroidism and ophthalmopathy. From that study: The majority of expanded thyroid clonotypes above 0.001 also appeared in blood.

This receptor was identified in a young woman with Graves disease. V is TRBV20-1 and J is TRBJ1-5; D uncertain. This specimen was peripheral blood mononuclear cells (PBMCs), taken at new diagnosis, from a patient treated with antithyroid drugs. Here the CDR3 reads CSAKDTTGRDYSNQPQHF. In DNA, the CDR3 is TGCAGTGCTAAAGATACGACCGGGCGGGATTATAGCAATCAGCCCCAGCATTTT.